The 9 T cell receptor beta chains below come from one sample, sequenced in a study of cytomegalovirus exposure and HLA in healthy donors. 60 Vbeta and 13 Jbeta primers were used in PCR. TCRdb's copy holds only in-frame clones and misses some; the assay was immunoSEQ multiplex PCR. The repertoire holds around 210,000 clones, with roughly 73% as singletons. The material sequenced was PBMCs. These receptors were collected from a boy between 10 and 17 years old in good health and CMV-seronegative.

The chain combines TRBV5-4 with TRBJ2-5; no firm D call. The germline V gene has CDR1 SGHNT and CDR2 YYREEE (reference sequence). The CDR3 loop spans 15 amino acids. Trimming pared 0 bases from V and 4 bases from J, leaving 13 bases between. The CDR3 nucleotides are TGTGCCAGCAGCTTGGCCAAGGTAGCTGGAGAGACCCAGTACTTC. This gives the protein CASSLAKVAGETQYF.

The V gene is TRBV9, the J gene TRBJ2-3; TRBD2 agrees at 7 bases. The germline CDR1 and CDR2 sequences are SGDLS and YYNGEE. The CDR3 runs to 16 residues. The junction had 4 bases not matched to a gene; V was cut back by 0 bases and J by 0 bases. The CDR3 DNA follows: TGTGCCAGCAGCGTAGGAGGGCGGGGGAGCACAGATACGCAGTATTTT. It encodes CASSVGGRGSTDTQYF.

This clone was picked up a small number of times. The chain uses TRBV6-4 and TRBJ1-5; 11 bases agree with TRBD1. Germline loops: CDR1 MRHNA, CDR2 SNTAGT. CDR3 length: 19 amino acids. J gave up 0 bases and V 6 bases, and 13 bases lay outside the gene matches. CDR3 nucleotide sequence: TGTGCCAGCAGGGCCGGGACAGGGGGGTATGTTAATAGCAATCAGCCCCAGCATTTT. It yields the protein CASRAGTGGYVNSNQPQHF.

This clone was recorded a few times. The V call is TRBV6-5, the J call TRBJ2-3; TRBD1 matches at 8 bases. Germline CDR1 is MNHEY and CDR2 is SVGAGI. With V trimmed by 5 bases and J by 4 bases, 8 bases remained unmatched. The CDR3 has 15 amino acids. CDR3 DNA sequence: TGTGCCAGCAGTCCGGACAGGGTATACTCAGATACGCAGTATTTT. As protein: CASSPDRVYSDTQYF.

The chain has TRBV25-1 and TRBJ2-7; 8 bases map to TRBD2. The J segment lost 4 bases and the V segment lost 2 bases, leaving 4 bases of the junction unmatched. Germline V gene data show CDR1 as MGHDK and CDR2 as SYGVNS. The CDR3 runs 14 residues. The CDR3 coding sequence is TGTGCCAGCAGTGAAGGCGGGGGGAAGTACGAGCAGTACTTC. Translating it yields CASSEGGGKYEQYF.

The rearrangement uses TRBV2 and TRBJ1-1, with D perhaps TRBD1 (5 bases). This CDR3 has 13 amino acids. Germline V CDR1 and CDR2: SNHLY, FYNNEI. The germline V and J ends were trimmed by 5 bases and 2 bases, with 9 bases remaining between them. In nucleotides, the CDR3 is TGTGCCAGCAGTAATCAGGGTAACACTGAAGCTTTCTTT. Its translation: CASSNQGNTEAFF.

The gene calls are TRBV7-2 and TRBJ2-1, with 8 bases identical to TRBD1. Trimming removed 5 bases from V and 6 bases from J; junction bases left unmatched: 15. There are 17 residues in the CDR3. The germline V gene encodes CDR1 SGHTA and CDR2 FQGNSA. CDR3 residues: CASSPFTGGFFLNEQFF. The CDR3 DNA is TGTGCCAGCAGCCCTTTTACAGGGGGATTCTTTCTCAATGAGCAGTTCTTC.

This chain joins TRBV6-1 and TRBJ2-4; D remains unclear. V was shortened by 7 bases and J by 0 bases, with 10 bases between the two germline ends. The germline gives CDR1 MNHNS, CDR2 SASEGT. The CDR3 contains 14 residues. CDR3 coding DNA: TGTGCCAGCACCGAAGAGCCAGCCAAAAACATTCAGTACTTC. Translated: CASTEEPAKNIQYF.

This clone was recorded once. The chain is built from TRBV9 and TRBJ1-2; TRBD1 agrees at 10 bases. Germline V CDR1 and CDR2: SGDLS, YYNGEE. This CDR3 contains 13 residues. V trimming: 4 bases; J trimming: 7 bases; junction bases outside the gene matches: 4. The CDR3 coding sequence is TGTGCCAGCAGCATGACAGGGGGCCCTGGCTACACCTTC. This gives the protein CASSMTGGPGYTF.